Listed below are T cell receptor beta chains from one sample, sequenced in a study of shared clonotypes between healthy human individuals. TCRdb's copy holds only in-frame clones and misses some; the assay was immunoSEQ multiplex PCR. The sample includes about 2 million clones, less than 95% of them seen just once. The sample taken for sequencing was naive CD8+ T cells sorted from blood. Receptors were obtained from a man younger than 35 in good health. Both conserved end residues are part of each CDR3. A D gene is named only where the DNA matches it firmly. Size values are once, few and many counts, or a class for expanded clones, and some rows have none.

j_call v_call clone_size d_call cdr3_aa cdr3_nt
TRBJ2-7 TRBV4-3 NA NA CASSQERVPPIEQYF TGCGCCAGCAGCCAAGAGAGGGTCCCCCCCATCGAGCAGTACTTC
TRBJ2-5 TRBV7-9 NA NA CASKPRAGVGETQYF TGTGCCAGCAAACCCCGAGCAGGGGTGGGGGAGACCCAGTACTTC
TRBJ2-1 TRBV5-1 once TRBD1 CASSLWTGGSYNEQFF TGCGCCAGCAGCTTGTGGACAGGGGGCTCCTACAATGAGCAGTTCTTC
TRBJ2-1 TRBV4-1 once TRBD2 CASSQGSGGGYNEQFF TGCGCCAGCAGCCAAGGATCGGGGGGTGGATACAATGAGCAGTTCTTC
TRBJ2-7 TRBV7-9 NA NA CASSLGIGGAYEQYF TGTGCCAGCAGCTTAGGGATAGGAGGGGCCTACGAGCAGTACTTC
TRBJ1-1 TRBV16 NA NA CASSRYYRGGNTEAFF TGTGCCAGCAGCCGTTACTACCGCGGCGGCAACACTGAAGCTTTCTTT
TRBJ1-5 TRBV2 NA NA CASSELFNQPQHF TGTGCCAGCAGTGAGTTGTTCAATCAGCCCCAGCATTTT
TRBJ2-7 TRBV19 once NA CASSPGHSYEQYF TGTGCCAGCAGCCCCGGACATTCCTACGAGCAGTACTTC
TRBJ1-1 TRBV19 NA TRBD1 CASSIGDSWNTEAFF TGTGCCAGTAGTATTGGGGACAGCTGGAACACTGAAGCTTTCTTT
TRBJ2-7 TRBV15 NA NA CATSREQTGSYEQYF TGTGCCACCAGCAGAGAACAAACAGGGTCCTACGAGCAGTACTTC
TRBJ2-4 TRBV11-2 NA NA CASSLVLVGAKNIQYF TGTGCCAGCAGCTTAGTTTTGGTGGGAGCCAAAAACATTCAGTACTTC
TRBJ2-5 TRBV28 once NA CASSFMALPETQYF TGTGCCAGCAGTTTTATGGCTCTCCCAGAGACCCAGTACTTC
TRBJ2-7 TRBV4-3 NA NA CASSQDRAAGYEQYF TGCGCCAGCAGCCAAGACAGAGCCGCGGGCTACGAGCAGTACTTC
TRBJ2-2 TRBV6-1 NA TRBD2 CASSEYAAGRAELFF TGTGCCAGCAGTGAATACGCGGCAGGGAGGGCGGAGCTGTTTTTT
TRBJ1-2 TRBV7-8 NA NA CASSPRDRPDYGYTF TGTGCCAGCAGCCCTCGGGATAGGCCGGACTATGGCTACACCTTC
TRBJ1-1 TRBV6-5 NA NA CASSYGFGAEAFF TGTGCCAGCAGTTACGGGTTCGGCGCTGAAGCTTTCTTT
TRBJ2-1 TRBV7-9 NA TRBD1 CASSLVAGGHNEQFF TGTGCCAGCAGCTTAGTGGCAGGGGGCCACAATGAGCAGTTCTTC
TRBJ1-1 TRBV27 NA NA CASSLSAGTLNTEAFF TGTGCCAGCAGTTTATCGGCCGGTACCCTGAACACTGAAGCTTTCTTT
TRBJ2-5 TRBV13 NA TRBD2 CASSLASGEETQYF TGTGCCAGCAGCTTAGCCAGCGGGGAAGAGACCCAGTACTTC
TRBJ1-1 TRBV7-6 NA NA CASSLTTGVNTEAFF TGTGCCAGCAGCCTGACGACAGGTGTGAACACTGAAGCTTTCTTT
TRBJ1-4 TRBV6-1 NA NA CASSDGQWGEKLFF TGTGCCAGCAGTGATGGGCAGTGGGGAGAAAAACTGTTTTTT
TRBJ2-1 TRBV5-4 NA NA CASSLRGDPMYEQFF TGTGCCAGCAGCTTAAGGGGGGACCCCATGTATGAGCAGTTCTTC
TRBJ1-1 TRBV7-6 NA NA CASSSTNTEAFF TGTGCCAGCAGCAGTACCAACACTGAAGCTTTCTTT
TRBJ2-2 TRBV4-1 NA TRBD2 CASSQDIAGGNTGELFF TGCGCCAGCAGCCAAGATATAGCGGGGGGGAACACCGGGGAGCTGTTTTTT
TRBJ2-4 TRBV5-6 NA NA CASSLSGSWMSKNIQYF TGTGCCAGCAGCTTGTCAGGTTCTTGGATGTCCAAAAACATTCAGTACTTC
TRBJ1-5 TRBV5-6 NA TRBD1 CASSLGGGADQPQHF TGTGCCAGCAGCTTGGGAGGGGGCGCCGATCAGCCCCAGCATTTT
TRBJ2-5 TRBV9 NA NA CASSVDIGQTQYF TGTGCCAGCAGCGTGGATATTGGGCAGACCCAGTACTTC
TRBJ2-3 TRBV18 NA TRBD2 CASSPTSGGAGFHTDTQYF TGTGCCAGCTCACCAACTAGCGGGGGGGCCGGATTTCATACAGATACGCAGTATTTT
TRBJ2-3 TRBV27 NA NA CASSSFVGVLSTDTQYF TGTGCCAGCAGTTCCTTCGTTGGGGTTCTAAGCACAGATACGCAGTATTTT
TRBJ2-1 TRBV27 NA TRBD1 CASSYTGTGVYNEQFF TGTGCCAGCAGTTACACCGGGACAGGGGTCTACAATGAGCAGTTCTTC
TRBJ2-7 TRBV28 NA NA CASSFYSSYEQYF TGTGCCAGCAGTTTCTACAGCTCCTACGAGCAGTACTTC
TRBJ1-1 TRBV7-8 NA NA CASSFRGRAGPNGANTEAFF TGTGCCAGCAGCTTTCGGGGCAGAGCCGGACCCAACGGGGCGAACACTGAAGCTTTCTTT
TRBJ2-3 TRBV10-3 NA NA CAISELSTTDTQYF TGTGCCATCAGTGAATTGAGCACCACAGATACGCAGTATTTT
TRBJ2-3 TRBV6-6 once TRBD1 CASRFGQGGGEDTQYF TGTGCCAGCAGATTCGGACAGGGGGGAGGTGAGGATACGCAGTATTTT
TRBJ2-3 TRBV6-1 NA NA CASRTTSTDTQYF TGTGCCAGCAGGACCACTAGCACAGATACGCAGTATTTT
TRBJ2-3 TRBV4-1 once TRBD1 CASSRPPMRGPSTDTQYF TGCGCCAGCAGCCGCCCACCCATGAGGGGGCCCAGCACAGATACGCAGTATTTT
TRBJ1-3 TRBV13 once NA CASSLGRVSGNTIYF TGTGCCAGCAGCCTGGGGAGAGTCTCTGGAAACACCATATATTTT
TRBJ1-2 TRBV29-1 NA NA CSVGTGSYGYTF TGCAGCGTCGGGACGGGGAGTTATGGCTACACCTTC
TRBJ2-7 TRBV5-1 once NA CASSAGLNYEQYF TGCGCCAGCAGCGCGGGACTTAACTACGAGCAGTACTTC
TRBJ1-1 TRBV9 NA NA CASSGGSAMNTEAFF TGTGCCAGCAGCGGCGGATCGGCCATGAACACTGAAGCTTTCTTT
TRBJ2-2 TRBV29-1 NA NA CSARSTGELFF TGCAGCGCCCGCTCCACCGGGGAGCTGTTTTTT